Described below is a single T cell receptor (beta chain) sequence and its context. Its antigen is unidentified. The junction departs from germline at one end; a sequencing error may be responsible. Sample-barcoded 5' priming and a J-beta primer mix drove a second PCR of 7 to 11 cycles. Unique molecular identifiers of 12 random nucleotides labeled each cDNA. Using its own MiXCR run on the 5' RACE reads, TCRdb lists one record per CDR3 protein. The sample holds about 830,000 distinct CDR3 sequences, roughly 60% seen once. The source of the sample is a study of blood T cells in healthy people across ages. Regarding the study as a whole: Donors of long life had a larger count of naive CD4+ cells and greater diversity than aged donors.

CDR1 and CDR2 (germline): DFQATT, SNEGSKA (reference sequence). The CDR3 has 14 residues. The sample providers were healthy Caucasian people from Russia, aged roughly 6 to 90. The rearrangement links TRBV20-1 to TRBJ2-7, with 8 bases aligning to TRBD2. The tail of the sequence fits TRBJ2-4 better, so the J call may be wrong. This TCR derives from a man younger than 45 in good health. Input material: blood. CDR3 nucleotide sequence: TGCTGTGCCGGGAGGGGTCTAGCCAAAAACATTCAGTACTTC. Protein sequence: CCAGRGLAKNIQYF.